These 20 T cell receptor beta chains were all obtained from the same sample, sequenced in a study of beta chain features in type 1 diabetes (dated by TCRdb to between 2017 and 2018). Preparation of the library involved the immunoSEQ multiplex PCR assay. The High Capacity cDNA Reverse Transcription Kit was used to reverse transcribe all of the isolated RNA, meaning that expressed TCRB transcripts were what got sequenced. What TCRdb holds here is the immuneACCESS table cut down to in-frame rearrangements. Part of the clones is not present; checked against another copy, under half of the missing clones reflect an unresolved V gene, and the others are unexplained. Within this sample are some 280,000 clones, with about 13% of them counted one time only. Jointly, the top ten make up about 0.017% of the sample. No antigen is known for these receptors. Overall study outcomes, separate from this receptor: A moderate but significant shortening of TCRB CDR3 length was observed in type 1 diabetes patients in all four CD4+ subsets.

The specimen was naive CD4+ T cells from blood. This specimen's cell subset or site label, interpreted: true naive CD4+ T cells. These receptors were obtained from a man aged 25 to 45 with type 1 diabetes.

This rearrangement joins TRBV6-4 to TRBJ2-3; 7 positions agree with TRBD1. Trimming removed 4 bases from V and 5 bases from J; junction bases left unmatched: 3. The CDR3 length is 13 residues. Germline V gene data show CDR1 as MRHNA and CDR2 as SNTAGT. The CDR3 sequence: CASSVNRGDTQYF. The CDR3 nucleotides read TGTGCCAGCAGTGTGAACAGGGGAGATACGCAGTATTTT.

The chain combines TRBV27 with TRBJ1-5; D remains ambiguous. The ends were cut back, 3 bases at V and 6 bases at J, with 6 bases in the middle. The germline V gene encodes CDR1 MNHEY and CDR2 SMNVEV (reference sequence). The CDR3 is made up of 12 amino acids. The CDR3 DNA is TGTGCCAGCAGTTTTGAGGGTCAGCCCCAGCATTTT. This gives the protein CASSFEGQPQHF.

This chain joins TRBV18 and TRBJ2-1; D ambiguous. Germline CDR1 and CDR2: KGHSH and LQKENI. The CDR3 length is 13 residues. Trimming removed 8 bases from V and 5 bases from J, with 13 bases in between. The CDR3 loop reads CASPASFDNEQFF. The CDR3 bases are TGTGCCAGCCCAGCTAGTTTCGACAATGAGCAGTTCTTC.

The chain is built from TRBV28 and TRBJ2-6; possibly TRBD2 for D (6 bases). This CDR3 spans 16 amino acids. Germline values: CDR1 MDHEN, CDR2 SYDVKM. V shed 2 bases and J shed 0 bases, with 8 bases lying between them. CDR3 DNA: TGTGCCAGCAGTTTACCCGGGAGCTCTGGGGCCAACGTCCTGACTTTC. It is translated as CASSLPGSSGANVLTF.

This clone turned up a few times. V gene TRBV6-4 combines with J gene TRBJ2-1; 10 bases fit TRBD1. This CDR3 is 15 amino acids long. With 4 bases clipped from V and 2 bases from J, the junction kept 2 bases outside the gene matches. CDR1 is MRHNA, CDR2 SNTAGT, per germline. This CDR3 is CASSVGTGAYNEQFF. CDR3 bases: TGTGCCAGCAGTGTAGGGACAGGGGCCTACAATGAGCAGTTCTTC.

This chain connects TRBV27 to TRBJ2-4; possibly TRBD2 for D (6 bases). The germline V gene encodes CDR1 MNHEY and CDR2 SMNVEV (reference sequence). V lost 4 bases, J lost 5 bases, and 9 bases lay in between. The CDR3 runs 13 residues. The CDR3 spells CASSSRLENIQYF. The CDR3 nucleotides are TGTGCCAGCAGTTCTCGACTAGAAAACATTCAGTACTTC.

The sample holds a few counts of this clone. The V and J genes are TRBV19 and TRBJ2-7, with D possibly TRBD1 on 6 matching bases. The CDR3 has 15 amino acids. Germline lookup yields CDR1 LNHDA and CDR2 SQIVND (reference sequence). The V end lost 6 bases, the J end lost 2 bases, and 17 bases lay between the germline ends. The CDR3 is CASSKSRGQTYEQYF. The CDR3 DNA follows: TGTGCCAGTAGCAAATCCCGAGGACAGACCTACGAGCAGTACTTC.

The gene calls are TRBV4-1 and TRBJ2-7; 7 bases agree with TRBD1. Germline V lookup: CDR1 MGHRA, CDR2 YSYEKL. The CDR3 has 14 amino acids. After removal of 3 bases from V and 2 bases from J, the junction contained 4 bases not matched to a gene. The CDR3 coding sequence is TGCGCCAGCAGCCAGCGACAGGGAACCTACGAGCAGTACTTC. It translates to CASSQRQGTYEQYF.

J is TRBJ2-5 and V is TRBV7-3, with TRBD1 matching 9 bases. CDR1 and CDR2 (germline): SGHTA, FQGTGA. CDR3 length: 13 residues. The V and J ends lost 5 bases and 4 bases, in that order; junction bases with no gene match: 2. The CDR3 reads CASSTGGSETQYF. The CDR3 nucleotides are TGTGCCAGCAGCACAGGGGGCTCAGAGACCCAGTACTTC.

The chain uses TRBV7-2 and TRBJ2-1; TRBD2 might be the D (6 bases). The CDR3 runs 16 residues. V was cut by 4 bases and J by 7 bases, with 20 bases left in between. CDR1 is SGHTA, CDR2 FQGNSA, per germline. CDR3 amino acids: CASSSNAGWMGNEQFF. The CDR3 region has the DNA TGTGCCAGCAGCTCCAACGCGGGATGGATGGGGAATGAGCAGTTCTTC.

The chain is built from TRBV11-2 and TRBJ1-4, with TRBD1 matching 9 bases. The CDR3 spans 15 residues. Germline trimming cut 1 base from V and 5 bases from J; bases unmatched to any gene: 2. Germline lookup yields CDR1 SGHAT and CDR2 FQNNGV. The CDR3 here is CASSLVGQGNEKLFF. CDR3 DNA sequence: TGTGCCAGCAGCTTAGTTGGACAGGGGAATGAAAAACTGTTTTTT.

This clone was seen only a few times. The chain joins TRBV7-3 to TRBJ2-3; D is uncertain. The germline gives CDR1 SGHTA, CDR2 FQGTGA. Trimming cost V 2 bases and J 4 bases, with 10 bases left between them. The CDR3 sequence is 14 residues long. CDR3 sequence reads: CASSLGQLPDTQYF. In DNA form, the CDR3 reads TGTGCCAGCAGCTTAGGCCAGTTGCCAGATACGCAGTATTTT.

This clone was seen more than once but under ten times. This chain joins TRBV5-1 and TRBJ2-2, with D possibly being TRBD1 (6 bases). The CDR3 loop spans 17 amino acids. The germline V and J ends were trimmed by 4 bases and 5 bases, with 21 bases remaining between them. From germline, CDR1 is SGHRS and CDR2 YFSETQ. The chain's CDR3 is CASSLGSQGVVTGELFF. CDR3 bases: TGCGCCAGCAGCCTCGGGTCACAGGGTGTTGTTACCGGGGAGCTGTTTTTT.

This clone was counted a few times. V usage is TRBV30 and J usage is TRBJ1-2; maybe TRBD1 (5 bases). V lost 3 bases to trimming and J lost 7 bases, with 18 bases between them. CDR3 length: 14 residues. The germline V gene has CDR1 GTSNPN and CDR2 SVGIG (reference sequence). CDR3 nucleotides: TGTGCCTGGAGCGAGGAGGGGATCAAAGGTGGCTACACCTTC. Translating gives CAWSEEGIKGGYTF.

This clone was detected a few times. This CDR3 reads CASSTASGILNTEAFF. CDR3 bases: TGTGCCAGTAGTACCGCGTCCGGGATCCTGAACACTGAAGCTTTCTTT. This chain links TRBV19 with TRBJ1-1; D call uncertain. CDR1 and CDR2 (germline): LNHDA, SQIVND (reference sequence). V lost 4 bases and J 0 bases, leaving 15 bases between the germline ends. This CDR3 has 16 amino acids.

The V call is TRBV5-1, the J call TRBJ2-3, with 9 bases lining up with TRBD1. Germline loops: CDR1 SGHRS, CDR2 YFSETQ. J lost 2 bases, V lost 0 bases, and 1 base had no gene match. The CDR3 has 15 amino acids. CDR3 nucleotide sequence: TGCGCCAGCAGCTTGGGGGACAGGGACACAGATACGCAGTATTTT. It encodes CASSLGDRDTDTQYF.

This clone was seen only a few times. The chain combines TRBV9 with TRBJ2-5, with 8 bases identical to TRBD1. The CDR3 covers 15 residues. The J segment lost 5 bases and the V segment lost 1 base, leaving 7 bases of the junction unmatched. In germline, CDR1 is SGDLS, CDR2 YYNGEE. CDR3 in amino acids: CASSVNGQGPETQYF. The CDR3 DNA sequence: TGTGCCAGCAGCGTAAACGGACAGGGACCGGAGACCCAGTACTTC.

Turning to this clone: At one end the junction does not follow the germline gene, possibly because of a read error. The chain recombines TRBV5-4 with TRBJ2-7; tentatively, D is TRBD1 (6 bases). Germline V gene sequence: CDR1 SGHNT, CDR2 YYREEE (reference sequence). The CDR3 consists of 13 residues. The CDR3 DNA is TGTGCCAGCAGCTGGGACATCTCCTACGAGCAGCACTTC. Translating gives CASSWDISYEQHF.

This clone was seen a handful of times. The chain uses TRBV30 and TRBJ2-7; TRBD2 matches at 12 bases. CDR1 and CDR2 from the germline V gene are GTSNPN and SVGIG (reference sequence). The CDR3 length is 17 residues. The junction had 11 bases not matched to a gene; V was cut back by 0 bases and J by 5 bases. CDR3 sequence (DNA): TGTGCCTGGAGTGTGGGACACACTAGCGGGAGGAACCACGAGCAGTACTTC. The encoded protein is CAWSVGHTSGRNHEQYF.

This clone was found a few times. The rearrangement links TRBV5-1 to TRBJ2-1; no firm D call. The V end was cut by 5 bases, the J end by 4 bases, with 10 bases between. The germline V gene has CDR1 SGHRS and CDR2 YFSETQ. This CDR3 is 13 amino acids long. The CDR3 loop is CASRQTTYNEQFF. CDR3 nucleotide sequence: TGCGCCAGCAGACAGACGACATACAATGAGCAGTTCTTC. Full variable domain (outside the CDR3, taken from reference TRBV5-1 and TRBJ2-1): KAGVTQTPRYLIKTRGQQVTLSCSPISGHRSVSWYQQTPGQGLQFLFEYFSETQRNKGNFPGRFSGRQFSNSRSEMNVSTLELGDSALYLCASRQTTYNEQFFGPGTRLTVL.